This T cell receptor beta chain was documented in a study of T cells in Graves' hyperthyroidism and ophthalmopathy. The authors deemed Graves' hyperthyroidism stable absent ophthalmopathy progression within 18 months. The V gene's germline CDR1 is LGHNT and CDR2 FRNRAP. The germline V and J ends were trimmed by 0 bases and 7 bases, with 4 bases remaining between them. The CDR3 loop spans 13 amino acids. TCR beta CDR3 region amplification was performed from RNA transcripts. HTBI primers were employed in a first-round RT-PCR of the TCR CDR3. TCRdb redid the calling of the multiplex PCR reads with MiXCR, one entry per CDR3 protein. The data hold about 420,000 distinct CDR3 sequences, with about a sixth observed a single time.

The clonotype was recovered from a young woman with Graves' hyperthyroidism. This chain connects TRBV12-5 to TRBJ1-6; D unresolved. Source material: blood. The CDR3 reads CASGLVGNSPLHF. The CDR3 DNA is TGTGCTAGTGGTTTGGTAGGGAATTCACCCCTCCACTTT.